One sample yielded the 27 T cell receptor beta chains listed below, sequenced in a study of T cells in Graves' hyperthyroidism and ophthalmopathy (dated by TCRdb to about 2019). To prepare the library, multiplex PCR was applied. Sequencing took place on an Illumina HiSeq 2000. The TCR beta CDR3 regions were amplified from RNA transcripts. A first-round RT-PCR of the TCR CDR3 used the HTBI primer set with the Qiagen OneStep RT-PCR kit. TCRdb applied fastp at Q25 and MiXCR to the public reads, then kept only in-frame beta chains. Here each entry gathers all rows of one CDR3 protein and keeps the most common genes and DNA. Here the sample has roughly 200,000 distinct CDR3 sequences; about 17% occur a single time. Jointly, the top ten make up around 48% of the sample. Source material: blood. The source is a woman aged 45-60 years with Graves' hyperthyroidism.

This clonotype has a handful of counts. The chain is built from TRBV20-1 and TRBJ1-1, with TRBD1 matching over 7 bases. The CDR3 is 13 amino acids. Germline CDR1 and CDR2: DFQATT and SNEGSKA (reference sequence). With 1 base clipped from V and 4 bases from J, the junction kept 3 bases outside the gene matches. As DNA, the CDR3 is TGCAGTGCTAGAGGAACAGGGGCCACTGAAGCTTTCTTT. Translated, it gives CSARGTGATEAFF.

The chain employs TRBV5-5 and TRBJ1-5, with 7 bases lining up with TRBD1. Germline lookup yields CDR1 SGHKS and CDR2 YYEKEE (reference sequence). J lost 1 base, V lost 1 base, and 8 bases had no gene match. The CDR3 has 17 residues. DNA for the CDR3: TGTGCCAGCAGCTTGTGGCCAGGGGGGGGAAGCAATCAGCCCCAGCATTTT. Translating it yields CASSLWPGGGSNQPQHF.

The rearrangement joins TRBV20-1 to TRBJ1-2, with a tentative D call TRBD1 (6 bases). The CDR3 runs 15 residues. The germline gives CDR1 DFQATT, CDR2 SNEGSKA (reference sequence). V gave up 1 base and J gave up 5 bases, with 17 bases separating them. In nucleotides, the CDR3 is TGCAGTGCTAGAGGGGGTCAGGGGCAGGGGTATGGCTACACCTTC. The encoded protein is CSARGGQGQGYGYTF.

The table lists this clonotype with many counts. This rearrangement joins TRBV19 to TRBJ1-2, with 9 bases fitting TRBD1. The CDR3 is made up of 14 amino acids. V lost 7 bases to trimming and J lost 2 bases; unmatched junction nucleotides: 5. Germline V gene data show CDR1 as LNHDA and CDR2 as SQIVND (reference sequence). The chain's CDR3 is CASIGQGRNYGYTF. For the CDR3, the DNA is TGTGCCAGTATCGGACAGGGGAGGAACTATGGCTACACCTTC.

This clonotype was recorded many times. The V gene is TRBV7-2, the J gene TRBJ2-7, with TRBD2 matching over 7 bases. V lost 0 bases, J lost 0 bases, and 2 bases stayed unmatched. Germline loops: CDR1 SGHTA, CDR2 FQGNSA. The length of the CDR3 is 15 residues. The CDR3 coding sequence is TGTGCCAGCAGCTTAGCGGGAGGGTTCTCCTACGAGCAGTACTTC. Amino acid sequence: CASSLAGGFSYEQYF. Variable domain in full (rest from reference TRBV7-2 and TRBJ2-7): GAGVSQSPSNKVTEKGKDVELRCDPISGHTALYWYRQSLGQGLEFLIYFQGNSAPDKSGLPSDRFSAERTGGSVSTLTIQRTQQEDSAVYLCASSLAGGFSYEQYFGPGTRLTVT.

This clonotype was detected a few times. A read error may account for a junction end that differs from germline. The J gene is TRBJ2-5, the V gene TRBV18; possible D gene TRBD2, 6 bases. CDR1 and CDR2 from the germline V gene are KGHSH and LQKENI. The CDR3 totals 12 residues. The CDR3 DNA sequence: TGTGCCAGCTCACCAGGCGGGGAGATCCAGTACTTC. This encodes CASSPGGEIQYF.

This clonotype was detected many times. This chain joins TRBV2 and TRBJ2-2, with D possibly matching TRBD2 (6 bases). Germline V CDR1 and CDR2: SNHLY, FYNNEI. The CDR3 runs 16 residues. V lost 4 bases to trimming and J lost 0 bases, with 12 bases between them. The CDR3 spells CASSGLRRANTGELFF. For the CDR3, the DNA is TGTGCCAGCAGTGGGCTGAGGAGGGCGAACACCGGGGAGCTGTTTTTT.

This clonotype was found a few times. The genes are TRBV28 and TRBJ1-1, with D possibly matching TRBD1 (6 bases). V dropped 2 bases and J dropped 1 base, with 11 bases sitting between them. The CDR3 spans 15 residues. CDR1 is MDHEN, CDR2 SYDVKM, per germline. CDR3 sequence: CASSLDWGPNTEAFF. CDR3 sequence (DNA): TGTGCCAGCAGTTTAGACTGGGGGCCGAACACTGAAGCTTTCTTT.

The rearrangement links TRBV4-2 to TRBJ2-5; D call uncertain. V gave up 0 bases and J gave up 5 bases, with 16 bases separating them. Germline loops: CDR1 LGHNA, CDR2 YNFKEQ. The CDR3 spans 16 residues. For the CDR3, the DNA is TGTGCCAGCAGCCAAGACGACTTAGGAGCCGGGGAGACCCAGTACTTC. Translation: CASSQDDLGAGETQYF.

This clonotype appeared many times. V usage is TRBV10-3 and J usage is TRBJ2-3; TRBD2 matches at 12 bases. The length of the CDR3 is 15 residues. The germline gives CDR1 ENHRY, CDR2 SYGVKD. Unmatched junction bases numbered 3, after V lost 4 bases and J lost 4 bases. In DNA form, the CDR3 reads TGTGCCATCAGTGGACTAGCGGGAGTTTCAGATACGCAGTATTTT. Residues: CAISGLAGVSDTQYF.

This clonotype occurred many times. The chain combines TRBV28 with TRBJ1-1, with D unresolved. V was pared by 6 bases and J by 0 bases, with 8 bases between. Per the germline V gene, CDR1 is MDHEN and CDR2 is SYDVKM. The CDR3 sequence is 13 residues long. CDR3 amino acids: CASSPSLNTEAFF. The CDR3 DNA sequence: TGTGCCAGCAGCCCTTCCCTGAACACTGAAGCTTTCTTT.

This clonotype has ten or more counts. The chain joins TRBV20-1 to TRBJ2-3, with 9 positions matching TRBD2. The CDR3 has 15 amino acids. Trimming removed 3 bases from V and 5 bases from J; junction bases left unmatched: 9. Germline V gene sequence: CDR1 DFQATT, CDR2 SNEGSKA (reference sequence). CDR3 sequence: CSARKISGSQDTQYF. The DNA of the CDR3 is TGCAGTGCTAGGAAAATTAGCGGGAGTCAAGATACGCAGTATTTT.

There are many counts of this clonotype. The chain recombines TRBV6-5 with TRBJ2-7, with unresolved D. The germline V gene encodes CDR1 MNHEY and CDR2 SVGAGI. CDR3 length: 13 residues. Trimming stripped 2 bases from V and 2 bases from J, with 7 bases between. As DNA, the CDR3 is TGTGCCAGCAGTTACGATAGTACCTACGAGCAGTACTTC. Translation gives CASSYDSTYEQYF.

V gene TRBV3-1 combines with J gene TRBJ1-6; tentatively, D is TRBD1 (5 bases). The CDR3 has 13 residues. Germline-derived CDR1 and CDR2 are LGHDT and YNNKEL (reference sequence). Trimming took off 4 bases at V and 5 bases at J, with 6 bases between the two ends. The CDR3 region has the DNA TGTGCCAGCAGCCGGGACGATAATTCACCCCTCCACTTT. This encodes CASSRDDNSPLHF.

This clonotype was observed at least ten times. The chain has TRBV27 and TRBJ1-2; D remains ambiguous. Trimming cost V 4 bases and J 5 bases, with 11 bases left between them. The CDR3 sequence is 13 residues long. Germline V gene data show CDR1 as MNHEY and CDR2 as SMNVEV (reference sequence). CDR3 bases: TGTGCCAGCAGTTCGGGAATCCATTATGGCTACACCTTC. It yields the protein CASSSGIHYGYTF.

This clonotype was counted many times. The chain employs TRBV11-2 and TRBJ2-1; possible D gene TRBD1, 6 bases. Trimming stripped 5 bases from V and 6 bases from J, with 20 bases between. The CDR3 runs 16 residues. Germline CDR1 SGHAT, CDR2 FQNNGV. CDR3 residues: CASSPWAGETGNEQFF. As DNA, the CDR3 is TGTGCCAGCAGCCCCTGGGCAGGGGAAACCGGCAATGAGCAGTTCTTC.

With respect to this clonotype: This could be a read error, since a much larger clone is one nucleotide away. The chain recombines TRBV12-3 or TRBV12-4 with TRBJ2-5; 9 bases align to TRBD1. J lost 5 bases, V lost 6 bases, and 7 bases had no gene match. This CDR3 is built from 14 residues. This CDR3 reads CASRAQGAGETQYF. CDR3 DNA: TGTGCCAGCAGGGCACAGGGGGCCGGTGAGACCCAGTACTTC.

This clonotype was seen at least ten times. This chain connects TRBV20-1 to TRBJ2-5; a possible D gene is TRBD1 (6 bases). Germline V gene data show CDR1 as DFQATT and CDR2 as SNEGSKA (reference sequence). With 6 bases removed from V and 2 bases from J, the gap between germline ends came to 19 bases. The CDR3 is made up of 15 amino acids. The CDR3 region has the DNA TGCAGTGCCAAGAGCTGGGGGACAAATCAAGAGACCCAGTACTTC. This translates into CSAKSWGTNQETQYF.

This clonotype was recorded many times. This chain uses TRBV5-6 with TRBJ1-5, with a tentative D call TRBD1 (5 bases). Germline V CDR1 and CDR2: SGHDT, YYEEEE. The germline V and J ends were trimmed by 2 bases and 4 bases, with 13 bases remaining between them. This CDR3 has 15 residues. As DNA, the CDR3 is TGTGCCAGCAGCTTTGGGGGGTTATGGAATCAGCCCCAGCATTTT. Protein product: CASSFGGLWNQPQHF.

Ten or more counts support this clonotype. This chain connects TRBV20-1 to TRBJ2-2; D remains ambiguous. The V gene lost 0 bases and the J gene lost 1 base, with 9 bases spanning the gap. CDR3 size: 15 residues. The germline gives CDR1 DFQATT, CDR2 SNEGSKA (reference sequence). The CDR3 reads CSAREGQRNTGELFF. CDR3 DNA: TGCAGTGCTAGAGAAGGGCAGAGGAACACCGGGGAGCTGTTTTTT.

This chain links TRBV29-1 with TRBJ1-6, with D perhaps TRBD1 (5 bases). The CDR3 has 14 residues. V lost 5 bases to trimming and J lost 6 bases, with 14 bases between them. Germline V gene sequence: CDR1 SQVTM, CDR2 ANQGSEA. DNA for the CDR3: TGCAGCGTTACGCTTGACAGTCCTAATTCACCCCTCCACTTT. Amino acids: CSVTLDSPNSPLHF.

This clonotype was seen ten or more times. The chain joins TRBV6-6 to TRBJ2-7; tentatively, D is TRBD1 (6 bases). Trimming pared 2 bases from V and 4 bases from J, leaving 18 bases between. The CDR3 loop spans 16 amino acids. CDR1 and CDR2 from the germline V gene are MNHNY and SVGAGI (reference sequence). The DNA of the CDR3 is TGTGCCAGCAGTTACGACCGGGCAGGGGCAGGATACGAGCAGTACTTC. Its translation: CASSYDRAGAGYEQYF.

CDR3 DNA sequence: TGCAGTGCGCTTCGGGACAGCCAGTACACCTTC. Translating it yields CSALRDSQYTF. J is TRBJ1-2 and V is TRBV20-1, with 7 bases fitting TRBD1. This CDR3 contains 11 residues. Trimming removed 6 bases from V and 11 bases from J; junction bases left unmatched: 9. In germline, CDR1 is DFQATT, CDR2 SNEGSKA (reference sequence).

The sample holds many counts of this clonotype. This chain links TRBV27 with TRBJ2-5; TRBD2 might be the D (5 bases). Trimming took 2 bases from V and 2 from J, leaving 9 bases between them. CDR3 length: 14 amino acids. CDR1 and CDR2 (germline): MNHEY, SMNVEV (reference sequence). The CDR3 nucleotides are TGTGCCAGCAGTTTAAAAGGGAGACAAGAGACCCAGTACTTC. Its translation is CASSLKGRQETQYF.

CDR3 loop: CASSEEQSSYNEQYF. The DNA of the CDR3 is TGTGCCAGCAGTGAGGAGCAGAGCTCCTACAATGAGCAGTACTTC. The V and J genes are TRBV6-4 and TRBJ2-1; D unclear. The assigned J gene may be wrong: the sequence end matches TRBJ2-7 better. The CDR3 runs to 15 residues. Germline V gene lookup returns CDR1 MRHNA and CDR2 SNTAGT.

This clonotype appeared many times. Germline is not matched at one junction end, which may reflect a read error. Here the CDR3 reads CASREAALTDTQYF. CDR3 bases: TGTGCCAGCAGGGAAGCGGCTCTCACAGATACGCAGTATTTT. V gene TRBV6-1 combines with J gene TRBJ2-3, with D perhaps TRBD2 (5 bases). Per the germline V gene, CDR1 is MNHNS and CDR2 is SASEGT. The CDR3 contains 14 residues.

This clonotype was observed a single time. With a much larger clone just one base away, this may be a read error. The V and J genes are TRBV20-1 and TRBJ2-7, with 8 nucleotides matching TRBD2. CDR3 length: 13 amino acids. J gave up 7 bases and V 6 bases, and 11 bases lay outside the gene matches. CDR1 is DFQATT, CDR2 SNEGSKA, per germline (reference sequence). The CDR3 DNA reads TGCAGTGCCCTCGGCAAGCGGGAGTCTGAGCAGTACTTC. Translation gives CSALGKRESEQYF.